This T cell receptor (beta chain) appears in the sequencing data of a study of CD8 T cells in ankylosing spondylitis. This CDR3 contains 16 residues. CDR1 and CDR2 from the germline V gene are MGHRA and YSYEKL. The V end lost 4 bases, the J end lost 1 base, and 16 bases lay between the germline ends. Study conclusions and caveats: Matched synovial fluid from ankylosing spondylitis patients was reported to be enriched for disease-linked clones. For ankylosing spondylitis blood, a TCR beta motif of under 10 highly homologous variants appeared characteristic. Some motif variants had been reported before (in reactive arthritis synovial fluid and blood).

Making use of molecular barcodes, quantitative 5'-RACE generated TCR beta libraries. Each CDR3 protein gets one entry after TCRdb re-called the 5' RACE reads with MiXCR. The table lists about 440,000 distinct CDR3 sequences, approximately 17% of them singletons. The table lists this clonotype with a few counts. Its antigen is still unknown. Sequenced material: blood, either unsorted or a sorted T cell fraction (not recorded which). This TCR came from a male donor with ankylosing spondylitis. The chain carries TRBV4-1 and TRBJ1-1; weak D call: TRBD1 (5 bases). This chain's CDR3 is CASSLSQGRSNTEAFF. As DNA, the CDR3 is TGCGCCAGCAGCCTCTCCCAGGGCAGGTCGAACACTGAAGCTTTCTTT.